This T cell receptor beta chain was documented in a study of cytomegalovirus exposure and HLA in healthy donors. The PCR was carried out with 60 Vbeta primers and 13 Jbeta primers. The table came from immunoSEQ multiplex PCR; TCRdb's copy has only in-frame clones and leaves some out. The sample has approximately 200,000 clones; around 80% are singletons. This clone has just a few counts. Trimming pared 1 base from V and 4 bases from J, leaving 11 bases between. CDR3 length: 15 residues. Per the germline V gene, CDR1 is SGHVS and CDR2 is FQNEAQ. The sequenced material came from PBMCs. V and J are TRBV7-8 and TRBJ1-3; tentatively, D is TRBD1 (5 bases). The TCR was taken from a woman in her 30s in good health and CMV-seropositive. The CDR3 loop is CASSLGRVVGNTIYF. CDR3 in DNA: TGTGCCAGCAGCTTAGGCAGGGTGGTAGGAAACACCATATATTTT.